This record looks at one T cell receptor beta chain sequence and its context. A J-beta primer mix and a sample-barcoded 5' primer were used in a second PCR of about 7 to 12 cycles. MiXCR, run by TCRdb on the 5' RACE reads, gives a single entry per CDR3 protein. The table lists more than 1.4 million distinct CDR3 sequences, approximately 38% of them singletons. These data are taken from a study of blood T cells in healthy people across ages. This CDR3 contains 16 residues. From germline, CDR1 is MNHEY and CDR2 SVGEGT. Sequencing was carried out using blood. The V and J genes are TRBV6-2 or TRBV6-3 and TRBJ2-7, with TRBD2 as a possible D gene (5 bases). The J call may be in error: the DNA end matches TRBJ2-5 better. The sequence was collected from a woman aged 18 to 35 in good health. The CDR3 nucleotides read TGTGCCAGCAGTTGTGGGCGGACTGGAACCCAAGAGACCCAGTACTTC. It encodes CASSCGRTGTQETQYF.